These 18 T cell receptor beta chains share one sample of origin, sequenced in a study of cytomegalovirus exposure and HLA in healthy donors. Both 60 Vbeta primers and 13 Jbeta primers went into the PCR. Only in-frame clones appear in the TCRdb table, and some are missing; sequencing was by immunoSEQ multiplex PCR. The profile shows approximately 70,000 clones, about 74% of them singletons. The sample was PBMCs. Receptors originate from a woman aged 25-40 years in good health and CMV-seropositive.

V and J are TRBV6-1 and TRBJ1-1; no definite D call. The CDR3 consists of 13 residues. Trimming shortened V by 2 bases and J by 1 base, and 5 bases separated the two germline ends. Germline lookup yields CDR1 MNHNS and CDR2 SASEGT. The DNA for the CDR3 is TGTGCCAGCAGTGAACCCGGGAACACTGAAGCTTTCTTT. Translated: CASSEPGNTEAFF.

This clone was observed a few times. The chain employs TRBV30 and TRBJ2-1, with D perhaps TRBD2 (6 bases). V was cut by 4 bases and J by 10 bases, with 14 bases left in between. This CDR3 has 12 amino acids. Germline CDR1 GTSNPN, CDR2 SVGIG (reference sequence). The CDR3 sequence is CAWTWASGEQFF. CDR3 coding DNA: TGTGCCTGGACCTGGGCAAGCGGGGAGCAGTTCTTC. The complete variable domain, with remaining parts taken from reference TRBV30 and TRBJ2-1, reads SQTIHQWPATLVQPVGSPLSLECTVEGTSNPNLYWYRQAAGRGLQLLFYSVGIGQISSEVPQNLSASRPQDRQFILSSKKLLLSDSGFYLCAWTWASGEQFFGPGTRLTVL.

This chain connects TRBV5-4 to TRBJ1-2; tentative D call: TRBD1 (6 bases). V was clipped by 4 bases and J by 2 bases, with 12 bases between them. This CDR3 comprises 14 residues. The V gene's germline CDR1 is SGHNT and CDR2 YYREEE (reference sequence). The CDR3 protein is CASSRSTGNYGYTF. CDR3 sequence (DNA): TGTGCCAGCAGCCGGAGCACAGGGAACTATGGCTACACCTTC.

The chain uses TRBV7-2 and TRBJ2-5, with D perhaps matching TRBD2 (6 bases). Trimming shortened V by 3 bases and J by 0 bases, and 11 bases separated the two germline ends. The length of the CDR3 is 15 residues. Germline values: CDR1 SGHTA, CDR2 FQGNSA. CDR3 protein: CASSFRRGHQETQYF. The CDR3 DNA reads as TGTGCCAGCAGCTTCCGGCGGGGCCACCAAGAGACCCAGTACTTC.

V usage is TRBV7-2 and J usage is TRBJ1-1; D gene unclear. V was pared by 5 bases and J by 1 base, with 5 bases between. This CDR3 comprises 12 residues. From germline, CDR1 is SGHTA and CDR2 FQGNSA. The CDR3 coding sequence is TGTGCCAGCAGCCCTCGGAACACTGAAGCTTTCTTT. This gives the protein CASSPRNTEAFF.

This clone showed up just a few times. The rearrangement links TRBV28 to TRBJ2-7, with 9 bases fitting TRBD1. Germline CDR1 is MDHEN and CDR2 is SYDVKM. After removal of 6 bases from V and 6 bases from J, the junction contained 9 bases not matched to a gene. The CDR3 runs to 14 residues. The CDR3 protein is CASRAGTGLFEQYF. As DNA, the CDR3 is TGTGCCAGCAGGGCCGGGACAGGGCTCTTCGAGCAGTACTTC.

This clone was detected once. V gene TRBV14 combines with J gene TRBJ2-7; TRBD2 agrees at 11 bases. The CDR3 runs 18 residues. Germline loops: CDR1 SGHDN, CDR2 FVKESK. V gave up 2 bases and J gave up 6 bases; unmatched junction bases: 15. CDR3 in DNA: TGTGCCAGCAGCCAAAGAGGGGCTAGCGGGAGGTCTTCCATCGAGCAGTACTTC. Its protein product is CASSQRGASGRSSIEQYF.

CDR3 sequence: CASSYGSRAYEQYF. In DNA form, the CDR3 reads TGTGCCAGCAGTTACGGATCTCGGGCCTACGAGCAGTACTTC. The rearrangement joins TRBV6-5 to TRBJ2-7; no clear D. Per the germline V gene, CDR1 is MNHEY and CDR2 is SVGAGI. The CDR3 loop spans 14 amino acids. V was clipped by 2 bases and J by 2 bases, with 10 bases between them.

This chain links TRBV6-1 with TRBJ2-5; the D gene is possibly TRBD2 (5 bases). Trimming shortened V by 5 bases and J by 5 bases, and 12 bases separated the two germline ends. The germline CDR1 and CDR2 sequences are MNHNS and SASEGT. The CDR3 sequence is 13 residues long. The CDR3 spells CASSNSRGETQYF. DNA for the CDR3: TGTGCCAGCAGTAACTCCCGCGGGGAGACCCAGTACTTC.

The genes are TRBV7-6 and TRBJ2-6, with TRBD1 matching over 7 bases. V was pared by 8 bases and J by 2 bases, with 9 bases of the junction left unmatched. Germline CDR1 SGHVS, CDR2 FNYEAQ. The length of the CDR3 is 16 residues. In DNA form, the CDR3 reads TGTGCCAGCCGAGACCCACAGGGGACTGGGGCCAACGTCCTGACTTTC. It specifies CASRDPQGTGANVLTF.

This chain links TRBV19 with TRBJ1-1; D is uncertain. The CDR3 contains 12 residues. Trimming shortened V by 6 bases and J by 4 bases, and 9 bases separated the two germline ends. Germline CDR1 and CDR2: LNHDA and SQIVND (reference sequence). In DNA, the CDR3 is TGTGCCAGTAGAACTTGGGCCACTGAAGCTTTCTTT. Translated: CASRTWATEAFF.

The V gene is TRBV6-1, the J gene TRBJ2-7, with a tentative D call TRBD2 (5 bases). Germline values: CDR1 MNHNS, CDR2 SASEGT. CDR3 size: 14 residues. Trimming pared 1 base from V and 4 bases from J, leaving 11 bases between. The CDR3 reads CASSEGTGKYEQYF. Written as DNA, the CDR3 is TGTGCCAGCAGTGAAGGAACCGGGAAATACGAGCAGTACTTC.

The chain joins TRBV6-1 to TRBJ1-1; the D is unclear. The CDR3 runs 14 residues. The germline V gene has CDR1 MNHNS and CDR2 SASEGT. With 5 bases removed from V and 0 bases from J, the gap between germline ends came to 10 bases. CDR3 nucleotides: TGTGCCAGCAGTCAGGCTGGCATGAACACTGAAGCTTTCTTT. This gives the protein CASSQAGMNTEAFF.

This chain joins TRBV28 and TRBJ2-7, with a possible D match to TRBD2 (6 bases). CDR1 is MDHEN, CDR2 SYDVKM, per germline. The germline V and J ends were trimmed by 10 bases and 7 bases, with 20 bases remaining between them. The CDR3 loop spans 13 amino acids. The CDR3 region has the DNA TGTGCCACCCGCCGGGACTCGGCTGGAGAGCAGTACTTC. The encoded protein is CATRRDSAGEQYF.

This clone was counted only a few times. The chain joins TRBV2 to TRBJ2-1; perhaps TRBD2 as D (6 bases). V lost 5 bases, J lost 8 bases, and 22 bases lay in between. CDR3 size: 16 residues. CDR1 SNHLY and CDR2 FYNNEI come from the germline V gene. In DNA, the CDR3 is TGTGCCAGCAGTTTGGAGCGGGTCACCATTGGAGATGAGCAGTTCTTC. This codes for CASSLERVTIGDEQFF.

In its sample, this clone was seen a few times. The CDR3 carries no conserved terminal phenylalanine or tryptophan, so it likely arises from a read error. V usage is TRBV20-1 and J usage is TRBJ1-2; D not resolved. The V gene's germline CDR1 is DFQATT and CDR2 SNEGSKA (reference sequence). V lost 1 base and J 5 bases, leaving 5 bases between the germline ends. The CDR3 sequence is 11 residues long. The CDR3 sequence: CSARGGYGYTL. CDR3 nucleotides: TGCAGTGCTAGAGGCGGATATGGCTACACCCTC.

The J gene is TRBJ2-7, the V gene TRBV30; maybe TRBD1 (6 bases). The CDR3 loop spans 13 amino acids. CDR1 and CDR2 from the germline V gene are GTSNPN and SVGIG (reference sequence). V lost 3 bases to trimming and J lost 4 bases, with 13 bases between them. CDR3: CAWRNRETYEQYF. CDR3 DNA: TGTGCCTGGAGGAACAGGGAGACTTACGAGCAGTACTTC.

The chain combines TRBV2 with TRBJ2-3; D is possibly TRBD1 (5 bases). Germline assignment: CDR1 SNHLY and CDR2 FYNNEI. V was shortened by 5 bases and J by 3 bases, with 15 bases between the two germline ends. The CDR3 spans 15 residues. The CDR3 DNA follows: TGTGCCAGCAGTCGGGCCCTACCAGGGACAGATACGCAGTATTTT. This codes for CASSRALPGTDTQYF.